These 27 T cell receptor beta chains originate from one sample sequenced in a study of blood T cell repertoires in COVID-19. Profiling relied on immunoSEQ multiplex PCR, and the TCRdb table lists in-frame clones only, not all of them. In the table there are about 140,000 clones, about 84% of which are singletons. The sample consisted of peripheral blood. These receptors were collected from a woman aged 80 or over in a cohort sampled during active or convalescent COVID-19.

The gene calls are TRBV18 and TRBJ1-1; no reliable D call. V shed 3 bases and J shed 6 bases, with 20 bases lying between them. Germline CDR1 reads KGHSH; CDR2 reads LQKENI. The CDR3 has 16 amino acids. The CDR3 nucleotides are TGTGCCAGCTCACCCTTGGCGGGATCCGGCACGGCTGAAGCTTTCTTT. Its translation is CASSPLAGSGTAEAFF.

This clone was detected only a few times. The chain has TRBV19 and TRBJ2-5; D is ambiguous. Germline CDR1 LNHDA, CDR2 SQIVND (reference sequence). The CDR3 contains 12 residues. V lost 2 bases and J 4 bases, leaving 5 bases between the germline ends. Here the CDR3 DNA reads TGTGCCAGTAGTATAAATCGAGAGACCCAGTACTTC. Protein product: CASSINRETQYF.

This chain links TRBV27 with TRBJ2-7, with a weak D call TRBD2 (5 bases). Trimming cost V 5 bases and J 7 bases, with 12 bases left between them. Germline loops: CDR1 MNHEY, CDR2 SMNVEV (reference sequence). The CDR3 totals 12 residues. CDR3 nucleotide sequence: TGTGCCAGCAGTGGAGGTTTAAGGGAGCAGTACTTC. Its protein product is CASSGGLREQYF.

The CDR3 DNA is TGTGCCAGCAGTGTCGGCGGGGCCGTCGGGGGCTACACCTTC. This translates into CASSVGGAVGGYTF. This chain uses TRBV28 with TRBJ1-2; a weak D match, TRBD1 (5 bases). The CDR3 covers 14 residues. Trimming cost V 5 bases and J 8 bases, with 18 bases left between them. Per the germline V gene, CDR1 is MDHEN and CDR2 is SYDVKM.

The chain uses TRBV7-3 and TRBJ2-1, with D tentatively TRBD1 (8 bases). Germline CDR1 is SGHTA and CDR2 is FQGTGA. The CDR3 consists of 14 residues. Trimming left V 5 bases short and J 5 bases short, with 13 bases between. This CDR3 reads CASSATGGDNEQFF. The CDR3 region has the DNA TGTGCCAGCAGCGCCACAGGGGGGGACAATGAGCAGTTCTTC. The full variable domain, completed using reference TRBV7-3 and TRBJ2-1, is GAGVSQTPSNKVTEKGKYVELRCDPISGHTALYWYRQSLGQGPEFLIYFQGTGAADDSGLPNDRFFAVRPEGSVSTLKIQRTERGDSAVYLCASSATGGDNEQFFGPGTRLTVL.

The chain is built from TRBV30 and TRBJ1-1, with unresolved D. CDR3 size: 10 residues. Per germline, CDR1 GTSNPN and CDR2 SVGIG (reference sequence). With 3 bases removed from V and 5 bases from J, the gap between germline ends came to 4 bases. In DNA, the CDR3 is TGTGCCTGGAGGAGGACTGAAGCTTTCTTT. Amino acids: CAWRRTEAFF.

The chain combines TRBV3-1 (or the pseudogene TRBV3-2) with TRBJ2-5; 13 positions agree with TRBD2. CDR1 LGHDT and CDR2 YNNKEL come from the germline V gene (reference sequence). This CDR3 has 16 amino acids. The trim removed 4 bases at V and 3 bases at J, leaving 5 bases unmatched. The DNA of the CDR3 is TGTGCCAGCAGCCCCCGACTAGCGGGGGGAAAAGAGACCCAGTACTTC. Protein: CASSPRLAGGKETQYF.

The J gene is TRBJ1-2, the V gene TRBV5-1; 7 bases fit TRBD1. V shed 0 bases, J shed 7 bases, and the junction held 9 bases outside the gene matches. The CDR3 has 15 amino acids. Per the germline V gene, CDR1 is SGHRS and CDR2 is YFSETQ. CDR3 coding DNA: TGCGCCAGCAGCTTGGAGACCGCGACAGGGAGTGGCTACACCTTC. This translates into CASSLETATGSGYTF.

The genes are TRBV5-1 and TRBJ2-2, with D possibly matching TRBD1 (7 bases). The germline CDR1 and CDR2 sequences are SGHRS and YFSETQ. The V end lost 6 bases, the J end lost 1 base, and 13 bases lay between the germline ends. The CDR3 is 15 amino acids. This CDR3 is CASNRGTENTGELFF. In DNA form, the CDR3 reads TGCGCCAGCAATCGCGGGACAGAGAACACCGGGGAGCTGTTTTTT.

The rearrangement uses TRBV19 and TRBJ2-1; D uncertain. Germline-derived CDR1 and CDR2 are LNHDA and SQIVND (reference sequence). The CDR3 consists of 13 residues. Trimming took off 1 base at V and 2 bases at J, with 3 bases between the two ends. CDR3 protein: CASSIGPYNEQFF. The CDR3 nucleotides read TGTGCCAGTAGTATAGGGCCCTACAATGAGCAGTTCTTC.

J is TRBJ2-1 and V is TRBV3-1 (or the pseudogene TRBV3-2), with 7 bases aligning to TRBD2. J gave up 3 bases and V 3 bases, and 5 bases lay outside the gene matches. The CDR3 totals 15 residues. Germline values: CDR1 LGHDT, CDR2 YNNKEL (reference sequence). Written as DNA, the CDR3 is TGTGCCAGCAGCCAGGCGGTAGCGGGCTACAATGAGCAGTTCTTC. Its translation is CASSQAVAGYNEQFF.

The chain has TRBV2 and TRBJ2-2; 7 bases match TRBD2. J was trimmed by 5 bases and V by 7 bases; bases with no gene match: 1. Looked up from germline, CDR1 is SNHLY and CDR2 is FYNNEI. CDR3 length equals 12 residues. CDR3 region: CASTGGTGELFF. The CDR3 bases are TGTGCCAGCACGGGGGGTACCGGGGAGCTGTTTTTT.

The chain carries TRBV3-1 (or the pseudogene TRBV3-2) and TRBJ2-6; tentative D call: TRBD1 (5 bases). Per the germline V gene, CDR1 is LGHDT and CDR2 is YNNKEL (reference sequence). The length of the CDR3 is 16 residues. The V gene lost 6 bases and the J gene lost 0 bases, with 12 bases spanning the gap. CDR3 protein: CASSPTVSSGANVLTF. The CDR3 coding sequence is TGTGCCAGCAGTCCGACAGTCTCCTCTGGGGCCAACGTCCTGACTTTC.

This clone was recorded once. The chain links TRBV20-1 to TRBJ1-1, with a tentative D call TRBD1 (6 bases). Germline V CDR1 and CDR2: DFQATT, SNEGSKA (reference sequence). This CDR3 region has 11 residues. V dropped 6 bases and J dropped 6 bases, with 11 bases sitting between them. The CDR3, as DNA: TGCAGTGCCAAAAAGGGGGCTGAAGCTTTCTTT. Encoded protein: CSAKKGAEAFF.

J is TRBJ2-4 and V is TRBV7-9, with D maybe TRBD1 (6 bases). The CDR3 sequence is 13 residues long. Trimming took 1 base from V and 7 from J, leaving 8 bases between them. Germline values: CDR1 SEHNR, CDR2 FQNEAQ (reference sequence). The CDR3 here is CASSLGQGNIQYF. The CDR3 region has the DNA TGTGCCAGCAGCTTAGGGCAGGGGAACATTCAGTACTTC.

Details on this clone: Other nucleotide sequences in the sample specify the same CDR3. The chain uses TRBV5-1 and TRBJ1-1; a possible D gene is TRBD1 (5 bases). This CDR3 comprises 14 residues. The germline CDR1 and CDR2 sequences are SGHRS and YFSETQ. Trimming shortened V by 4 bases and J by 0 bases, and 10 bases separated the two germline ends. CDR3 sequence reads: CASSTGQMNTEAFF. In DNA form, the CDR3 reads TGCGCCAGCAGCACTGGACAAATGAACACTGAAGCTTTCTTT.

This clone was detected once. CDR3 sequence reads: CASSRLAGAYSPRETQYF. The CDR3 DNA is TGTGCCAGCTCCCGACTAGCGGGGGCCTACTCCCCCCGAGAGACCCAGTACTTC. The chain uses TRBV7-2 and TRBJ2-5; 12 bases line up with TRBD2. Germline loops: CDR1 SGHTA, CDR2 FQGNSA. Germline trimming cut 8 bases from V and 4 bases from J; bases unmatched to any gene: 17. This CDR3 comprises 18 residues.

The chain links TRBV3-1 (or the pseudogene TRBV3-2) to TRBJ1-1; maybe TRBD1 (5 bases). The V end lost 4 bases, the J end lost 0 bases, and 12 bases lay between the germline ends. The CDR3 runs 15 residues. The V gene's germline CDR1 is LGHDT and CDR2 YNNKEL (reference sequence). The CDR3 DNA follows: TGTGCCAGCAGCCTAAGGGGAGGAGTGAACACTGAAGCTTTCTTT. Its protein is CASSLRGGVNTEAFF.

A few counts support this clone. The V call is TRBV2, the J call TRBJ2-1, with 9 bases lining up with TRBD2. V was pared by 7 bases and J by 6 bases, with 7 bases of the junction left unmatched. The CDR3 spans 14 residues. Germline V gene sequence: CDR1 SNHLY, CDR2 FYNNEI. The CDR3 nucleotides read TGTGCCAGCATTGCTGGGACTAGCACCAATGAGCAGTTCTTC. It is translated as CASIAGTSTNEQFF.

On this clone itself: The same CDR3 can be traced to other DNA sequences in this sample. V and J are TRBV2 and TRBJ2-1; D is perhaps TRBD2 (5 bases). Trimming took 8 bases from V and 13 from J, leaving 15 bases between them. The CDR3 contains 11 residues. The V gene's germline CDR1 is SNHLY and CDR2 FYNNEI. CDR3 loop: CASGVRDSQFF. Written as DNA, the CDR3 is TGTGCCAGCGGAGTTCGGGATTCCCAGTTCTTC.

The gene calls are TRBV2 and TRBJ1-4, with TRBD1 matching over 10 bases. This CDR3 comprises 15 residues. Looked up from germline, CDR1 is SNHLY and CDR2 is FYNNEI. V shed 6 bases, J shed 3 bases, and the junction held 4 bases outside the gene matches. For the CDR3, the DNA is TGTGCCAGCAGGACAGGGGGCATCTCTAATGAAAAACTGTTTTTT. The encoded protein is CASRTGGISNEKLFF.

The chain combines TRBV14 with TRBJ1-6; D call uncertain. Trimming cost V 4 bases and J 6 bases, with 7 bases left between them. There are 13 residues in the CDR3. Germline CDR1 reads SGHDN; CDR2 reads FVKESK. CDR3 DNA: TGTGCCAGCAGCCCACTGCCTAATTCACCCCTCCACTTT. Translation gives CASSPLPNSPLHF.

About this clone itself: Other DNA sequences of this sample code for an identical CDR3. The gene calls are TRBV5-1 and TRBJ2-5; D may be TRBD1 (6 bases). V was trimmed by 0 bases and J by 4 bases, leaving 7 bases between them. The CDR3 sequence is 13 residues long. The germline V gene encodes CDR1 SGHRS and CDR2 YFSETQ. The CDR3 is CASSLGGGETQYF. The CDR3 bases are TGCGCCAGCAGCTTGGGAGGGGGAGAGACCCAGTACTTC.

The chain has TRBV11-3 and TRBJ1-3; 7 bases match TRBD1. The CDR3 has 15 residues. In germline, CDR1 is SGHNT, CDR2 YENEEA. V lost 3 bases to trimming and J lost 2 bases; unmatched junction nucleotides: 4. Here the CDR3 DNA reads TGTGCCAGCAGCTTGACAGGGTCGGCTGGAAACACCATATATTTT. This encodes CASSLTGSAGNTIYF. The full variable domain, its missing parts supplied by reference TRBV11-3 and TRBJ1-3, is EAGVVQSPRYKIIEKKQPVAFWCNPISGHNTLYWYLQNLGQGPELLIRYENEEAVDDSQLPKDRFSAERLKGVDSTLKIQPAELGDSAVYLCASSLTGSAGNTIYFGEGSWLTVV.

J is TRBJ2-3 and V is TRBV5-1; 8 bases agree with TRBD2. Losses at the gene ends were 0 bases for V and 4 bases for J; bases not matched to a gene: 16. Germline loops: CDR1 SGHRS, CDR2 YFSETQ. The CDR3 extends over 19 amino acids. CDR3: CASSLGLAGLSGPADTQYF. CDR3 DNA sequence: TGCGCCAGCAGCTTGGGGCTAGCGGGTCTTTCGGGGCCCGCAGATACGCAGTATTTT.

The chain is built from TRBV5-1 and TRBJ2-3, with a possible D match to TRBD1 (6 bases). CDR1 and CDR2 from the germline V gene are SGHRS and YFSETQ. V shed 3 bases and J shed 2 bases, with 13 bases lying between them. The CDR3 is 15 residues long. CDR3 residues: CASSSLGQPTDTQYF. Written as DNA, the CDR3 is TGCGCCAGCAGCTCACTGGGACAACCCACAGATACGCAGTATTTT.

V usage is TRBV7-6 and J usage is TRBJ2-5, with D possibly TRBD2 on 7 matching bases. Germline loops: CDR1 SGHVS, CDR2 FNYEAQ. V lost 2 bases to trimming and J lost 2 bases, with 15 bases between them. This CDR3 is built from 16 residues. CDR3 in amino acids: CASSLTGGAWQETQYF. The DNA of the CDR3 is TGTGCCAGCAGCTTAACTGGGGGGGCGTGGCAAGAGACCCAGTACTTC.